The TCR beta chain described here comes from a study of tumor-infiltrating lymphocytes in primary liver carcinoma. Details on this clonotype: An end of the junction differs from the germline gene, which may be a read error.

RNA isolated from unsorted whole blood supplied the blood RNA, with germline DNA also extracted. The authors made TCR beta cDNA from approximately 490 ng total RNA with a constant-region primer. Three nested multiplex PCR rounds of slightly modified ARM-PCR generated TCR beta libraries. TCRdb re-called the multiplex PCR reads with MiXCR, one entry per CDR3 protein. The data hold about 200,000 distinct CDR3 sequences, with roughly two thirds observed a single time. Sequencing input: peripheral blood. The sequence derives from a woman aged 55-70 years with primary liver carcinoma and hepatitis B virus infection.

CDR3 protein: CVSSLVRLGDREEETQYF. CDR3 DNA sequence: TGTGTCAGCAGCTTAGTCCGGTTAGGGGACAGGGAGGAAGAGACCCAGTACTTC. The gene calls are TRBV7-9 and TRBJ2-5, with 9 positions matching TRBD1. The CDR3 sequence is 18 residues long. The V gene's germline CDR1 is SEHNR and CDR2 FQNEAQ (reference sequence).